In this sample, the clone carrying this T cell receptor beta chain turned up once. Authors' data handling: Scientists estimated how many nucleated cells there were by amplifying reference gene primers. Sequencing used immunoSEQ multiplex PCR; TCRdb keeps in-frame clones, though not all of them. That table is the source of V, J and clone size, and D and trimming were worked out from the DNA. The top ten hold roughly 17% of the sample, which has roughly 180,000 clones, around 79% seen once. This entry belongs to a study of blood T cell repertoires in COVID-19. Study background: The study drew acute and convalescent COVID-19 samples from the United States, Italy and Spain. PBMCs, B-cell-depleted T cells, or T cells were the source of the cDNA or gDNA that made up the material.

This CDR3 has 13 amino acids. The ends were cut back, 5 bases at V and 3 bases at J, with 10 bases in the middle. The germline gives CDR1 SGHTA, CDR2 FQGNSA. The chain combines TRBV7-2 with TRBJ1-1, with TRBD1 as a possible D gene (6 bases). The sequence derives from a man aged 60 to 69 with active or convalescent COVID-19. The sequenced sample was peripheral blood. CDR3: CASSPHRDTEAFF. In nucleotides, the CDR3 is TGTGCCAGCAGCCCCCACAGGGACACTGAAGCTTTCTTT.